The source of this TCR beta chain is a study of cytomegalovirus exposure and HLA in healthy donors. Study-level background: A previous analysis identified fewer than 130 million unique TCR beta sequences derived from approximately 190 million T cells. Study-wide results and limits: Across donors, sequencing depth was assumed by presence/absence analyses to be roughly uniform. Analysis was carried out at a later point, and it linked a missense DCLRE1C variant to TCR beta V- and J-gene trimming.

Regarding donors, all were healthy bone marrow donors. A remark on this clone: Its antigen is not identified.

The primer mix had 60 Vbeta and 13 Jbeta primers. TCRdb's table, derived via immunoSEQ multiplex PCR, lists solely in-frame clones and lacks some. The sample has about 160,000 clones, about four fifths seen once. This CDR3 region has 14 residues. Trimming cost V 8 bases and J 2 bases; bases outside gene matches: 9. Germline-derived CDR1 and CDR2 are MNHEY and SVGAGI. This sequence joins TRBV6-5 and TRBJ2-7; 7 bases are a match to TRBD2. The specimen sequenced was PBMCs. The source is a male donor in good health and CMV-seronegative. The CDR3 DNA reads TGTGCCAGCCACTGGGGGGGACCCCCCTACGAGCAGTACTTC. The encoded protein is CASHWGGPPYEQYF.